These T cell receptor beta chains were read from a single sample in a study of blood T cell repertoires in COVID-19. Sequenced by immunoSEQ multiplex PCR; TCRdb stores in-frame clones only, minus some. The repertoire holds roughly 140,000 clones, with 85% as singletons. The material sequenced was PBMCs or T cells enriched from blood (not recorded which). The source of these receptors is a woman aged 40 to 50 who had recovered from COVID-19. The CDR3 runs from the conserved cysteine through the conserved F or W. D genes are given only for firm matches. For some rows the clone size is stated as once, few or many, or as a class when expanded; others skip it.

cdr3_aa: CASSQALERELALYNEQFF; cdr3_nt: TGCGCCAGCAGCCAAGCCCTTGAGCGGGAGCTAGCTCTGTACAATGAGCAGTTCTTC; clone_size: -; cdr3_length: 19; v_call: TRBV4-1; d_call: TRBD2; j_call: TRBJ2-1
cdr3_aa: CASSGTPTSAYTDTQYF; cdr3_nt: TGTGCCAGCAGTGGGACCCCGACTAGCGCCTACACAGATACGCAGTATTTT; clone_size: -; cdr3_length: 17; v_call: TRBV2; d_call: TRBD2; j_call: TRBJ2-3
cdr3_aa: CASSTGLGLYEQYF; cdr3_nt: TGTGCCAGCAGCACAGGACTAGGGCTCTACGAGCAGTACTTC; clone_size: -; cdr3_length: 14; v_call: TRBV9; d_call: TRBD2; j_call: TRBJ2-7
cdr3_aa: CASSSHPGAASYEQYF; cdr3_nt: TGTGCCAGCAGCTCCCACCCAGGGGCAGCGTCCTACGAGCAGTACTTC; clone_size: once; cdr3_length: 16; v_call: TRBV7-9; d_call: -; j_call: TRBJ2-7
cdr3_aa: CASRLPGSLDEQYF; cdr3_nt: TGTGCCAGCAGGCTACCAGGCTCCCTGGACGAGCAGTACTTC; clone_size: -; cdr3_length: 14; v_call: TRBV6-5; d_call: -; j_call: TRBJ2-7
cdr3_aa: CAISRTSGGELDEQFF; cdr3_nt: TGTGCCATCAGTAGGACTAGCGGGGGGGAGTTGGATGAGCAGTTCTTC; clone_size: -; cdr3_length: 16; v_call: TRBV10-3; d_call: TRBD2; j_call: TRBJ2-1
cdr3_aa: CSAKGDYGYTF; cdr3_nt: TGCAGTGCAAAAGGGGACTATGGCTACACCTTC; clone_size: -; cdr3_length: 11; v_call: TRBV20-1; d_call: -; j_call: TRBJ1-2
cdr3_aa: CASSLKPSLPGELFF; cdr3_nt: TGTGCCAGCAGCTTAAAGCCCTCTCTTCCCGGGGAGCTGTTTTTT; clone_size: -; cdr3_length: 15; v_call: TRBV11-2; d_call: -; j_call: TRBJ2-2
cdr3_aa: CASSFPTGEVDTEAFF; cdr3_nt: TGTGCCAGCAGTTTCCCCACAGGGGAAGTCGACACTGAAGCTTTCTTT; clone_size: -; cdr3_length: 16; v_call: TRBV28; d_call: TRBD1; j_call: TRBJ1-1
cdr3_aa: CASSVTAGGLDEQFF; cdr3_nt: TGTGCCAGCAGCGTTACTGCGGGAGGTTTGGATGAGCAGTTCTTC; clone_size: -; cdr3_length: 15; v_call: TRBV9; d_call: TRBD2; j_call: TRBJ2-1
cdr3_aa: CASSLVPGLANNEQFF; cdr3_nt: TGTGCCAGCAGCTTGGTACCGGGACTAGCAAATAATGAGCAGTTCTTC; clone_size: -; cdr3_length: 16; v_call: TRBV5-6; d_call: TRBD2; j_call: TRBJ2-1
cdr3_aa: CASSYRQTGQPQHF; cdr3_nt: TGTGCCAGCAGTTACAGACAGACAGGTCAGCCCCAGCATTTT; clone_size: -; cdr3_length: 14; v_call: TRBV6-5; d_call: -; j_call: TRBJ1-5
cdr3_aa: CASSYGGVDEQFF; cdr3_nt: TGTGCCAGCAGTTACGGGGGGGTTGATGAGCAGTTCTTC; clone_size: -; cdr3_length: 13; v_call: TRBV27; d_call: TRBD2; j_call: TRBJ2-1
cdr3_aa: CASSRQIALDIGETQYF; cdr3_nt: TGCGCCAGCAGCCGACAGATAGCTCTAGACATAGGAGAGACCCAGTACTTC; clone_size: -; cdr3_length: 17; v_call: TRBV5-1; d_call: -; j_call: TRBJ2-5
cdr3_aa: CASSLGYRDTIYF; cdr3_nt: TGTGCCAGCAGCTTAGGTTATCGGGACACCATATATTTT; clone_size: -; cdr3_length: 13; v_call: TRBV7-9; d_call: -; j_call: TRBJ1-3
cdr3_aa: CASSQFVGQGAFF; cdr3_nt: TGTGCCAGCAGCCAATTTGTCGGCCAGGGTGCTTTCTTT; clone_size: -; cdr3_length: 13; v_call: TRBV14; d_call: -; j_call: TRBJ1-1
cdr3_aa: CASSLGGRAYEQYF; cdr3_nt: TGTGCCAGCAGCCTCGGGGGGCGAGCCTACGAGCAGTACTTC; clone_size: -; cdr3_length: 14; v_call: TRBV3-1/TRBV3-2; d_call: -; j_call: TRBJ2-7
cdr3_aa: CASGLVLGGARQGPQHF; cdr3_nt: TGTGCTAGTGGTTTGGTACTAGGGGGCGCCCGGCAAGGGCCCCAGCATTTT; clone_size: -; cdr3_length: 17; v_call: TRBV12-5; d_call: TRBD1; j_call: TRBJ1-5
cdr3_aa: CASSSEIILTSTDTQYF; cdr3_nt: TGCGCCAGCAGTAGCGAAATTATATTGACTAGCACAGATACGCAGTATTTT; clone_size: -; cdr3_length: 17; v_call: TRBV5-1; d_call: -; j_call: TRBJ2-3
cdr3_aa: CASRTASTPYNSPLHF; cdr3_nt: TGTGCCAGCAGGACAGCGTCTACCCCCTATAATTCACCCCTCCACTTT; clone_size: -; cdr3_length: 16; v_call: TRBV2; d_call: -; j_call: TRBJ1-6
cdr3_aa: CASSIYRVNTGELFF; cdr3_nt: TGTGCCAGTAGTATCTACAGGGTGAACACCGGGGAGCTGTTTTTT; clone_size: -; cdr3_length: 15; v_call: TRBV19; d_call: -; j_call: TRBJ2-2
cdr3_aa: CASSLASSAYEQYF; cdr3_nt: TGTGCCAGCAGCTTAGCGTCCTCTGCCTACGAGCAGTACTTC; clone_size: -; cdr3_length: 14; v_call: TRBV7-9; d_call: -; j_call: TRBJ2-7
cdr3_aa: CASSAVTDTQYF; cdr3_nt: TGTGCCAGCAGCGCAGTCACAGATACGCAGTATTTT; clone_size: -; cdr3_length: 12; v_call: TRBV9; d_call: -; j_call: TRBJ2-3
cdr3_aa: CASSKGVPGANVLTF; cdr3_nt: TGTGCCAGCAGCAAGGGGGTCCCTGGGGCCAACGTCCTGACTTTC; clone_size: -; cdr3_length: 15; v_call: TRBV5-5; d_call: -; j_call: TRBJ2-6
cdr3_aa: CASSLAKSNEQFF; cdr3_nt: TGTGCCAGCAGCTTGGCTAAGTCCAATGAGCAGTTCTTC; clone_size: few; cdr3_length: 13; v_call: TRBV5-4; d_call: -; j_call: TRBJ2-1
cdr3_aa: CATSGASTYEQYF; cdr3_nt: TGTGCCACCAGTGGAGCGTCCACCTACGAGCAGTACTTC; clone_size: -; cdr3_length: 13; v_call: TRBV24-1; d_call: -; j_call: TRBJ2-7
cdr3_aa: CASTNYSNQPQHF; cdr3_nt: TGTGCCAGCACTAATTATAGCAATCAGCCCCAGCATTTT; clone_size: few; cdr3_length: 13; v_call: TRBV7-9; d_call: -; j_call: TRBJ1-5
cdr3_aa: CASSLAVIAGPDTQYF; cdr3_nt: TGTGCCAGCAGCTTAGCGGTGATAGCGGGACCCGATACGCAGTATTTT; clone_size: -; cdr3_length: 16; v_call: TRBV7-9; d_call: TRBD2; j_call: TRBJ2-3
cdr3_aa: CASSPVGGKTYEQYF; cdr3_nt: TGTGCCAGCAGCCCGGTTGGGGGCAAAACCTACGAGCAGTACTTC; clone_size: once; cdr3_length: 15; v_call: TRBV7-9; d_call: -; j_call: TRBJ2-7
cdr3_aa: CASSTRGFQETQYF; cdr3_nt: TGTGCCAGCAGTACGAGGGGGTTCCAAGAGACCCAGTACTTC; clone_size: few; cdr3_length: 14; v_call: TRBV2; d_call: -; j_call: TRBJ2-5
cdr3_aa: CASSPSPGQERLHTGELFF; cdr3_nt: TGTGCCAGCAGTCCTTCCCCGGGACAGGAAAGACTTCACACCGGGGAGCTGTTTTTT; clone_size: -; cdr3_length: 19; v_call: TRBV6-6; d_call: TRBD1; j_call: TRBJ2-2
cdr3_aa: CASSAAPISGPPKADTQYF; cdr3_nt: TGTGCCAGCAGCGCCGCCCCCATTAGCGGGCCCCCAAAGGCAGATACGCAGTATTTT; clone_size: -; cdr3_length: 19; v_call: TRBV7-9; d_call: TRBD2; j_call: TRBJ2-3
cdr3_aa: CAWTRKRDTLNSPLHF; cdr3_nt: TGTGCCTGGACCCGGAAGAGGGACACCCTCAATTCACCCCTCCACTTT; clone_size: -; cdr3_length: 16; v_call: TRBV30; d_call: -; j_call: TRBJ1-6
cdr3_aa: CASSQRTAYGYTF; cdr3_nt: TGTGCCAGCAGCCAAAGGACAGCATATGGCTACACCTTC; clone_size: -; cdr3_length: 13; v_call: TRBV4-2; d_call: -; j_call: TRBJ1-2
cdr3_aa: CASSRPQGTEAFF; cdr3_nt: TGTGCCAGCAGTCGCCCGCAGGGGACTGAAGCTTTCTTT; clone_size: -; cdr3_length: 13; v_call: TRBV11-2; d_call: -; j_call: TRBJ1-1
cdr3_aa: CASSYRQGSMGGYTF; cdr3_nt: TGCGCCAGCAGCTATAGACAGGGCTCAATGGGTGGCTACACCTTC; clone_size: -; cdr3_length: 15; v_call: TRBV5-1; d_call: TRBD1; j_call: TRBJ1-2
cdr3_aa: CASKEPGQGFTGELFF; cdr3_nt: TGTGCCAGTAAAGAACCGGGACAGGGTTTCACCGGGGAGCTGTTTTTT; clone_size: -; cdr3_length: 16; v_call: TRBV19; d_call: TRBD1; j_call: TRBJ2-2
cdr3_aa: CAISEPDGGASEAFF; cdr3_nt: TGTGCCATCAGTGAGCCCGACGGTGGGGCCTCTGAAGCTTTCTTT; clone_size: -; cdr3_length: 15; v_call: TRBV10-3; d_call: -; j_call: TRBJ1-1
cdr3_aa: CASSWDTTYEQYF; cdr3_nt: TGCGCCAGCAGCTGGGACACAACCTACGAGCAGTACTTC; clone_size: -; cdr3_length: 13; v_call: TRBV5-1; d_call: -; j_call: TRBJ2-7
cdr3_aa: CASSLVREAYGYTF; cdr3_nt: TGTGCCAGCAGCTTGGTTAGGGAGGCCTATGGCTACACCTTC; clone_size: -; cdr3_length: 14; v_call: TRBV5-6; d_call: -; j_call: TRBJ1-2
cdr3_aa: CASSELQGADQPQHF; cdr3_nt: TGTGCCAGCAGTGAGTTACAGGGGGCGGATCAGCCCCAGCATTTT; clone_size: -; cdr3_length: 15; v_call: TRBV2; d_call: TRBD1; j_call: TRBJ1-5
cdr3_aa: CASSLERGTDTQYF; cdr3_nt: TGTGCCAGCAGCTTGGAGAGGGGGACAGATACGCAGTATTTT; clone_size: -; cdr3_length: 14; v_call: TRBV5-4; d_call: -; j_call: TRBJ2-3
cdr3_aa: CASSGSFAGELFF; cdr3_nt: TGTGCCAGCAGTGGGAGTTTCGCGGGGGAGCTGTTTTTT; clone_size: -; cdr3_length: 13; v_call: TRBV2; d_call: -; j_call: TRBJ2-2